Detailed here is one TCR beta chain. The target antigen is unknown. One end of the junction does not line up with germline, which may come from a read error. These data originate in a study of PD-L1 blockade in urothelial cancer. Notes on the study in general: Durable benefit was linked to greater 3-week expansion of tumor-associated blood clones.

The sample's time point: pretreatment peripheral blood. TCRdb's copy holds only in-frame clones and misses some; the assay was immunoSEQ multiplex PCR. Of 60,000 to 75,000 clones listed, about 90% are singletons. The material was PBMCs, obtained around atezolizumab (anti-PD-L1) treatment. This clonotype was obtained from a man in his sixties with urothelial cancer.

As DNA, the CDR3 is TGTGCCAGCACTTTAAGCCCATGGAACACTGAAGCTTTCTTT. It codes for CASTLSPWNTEAFF. The chain links TRBV28 to TRBJ1-1; D ambiguous. Germline CDR1 and CDR2: MDHEN and SYDVKM. CDR3 length: 14 residues.